Shown below are 28 T cell receptor beta chains from a single sample sequenced in a study of blood T cell repertoires in COVID-19 (dated by TCRdb to 2018 to 2020). Library prep was done by the immunoSEQ multiplex PCR assay. TCRdb re-hosts the immuneACCESS table, in-frame sequences only. Its copies lack some clones; in the studies checked, an unresolved V gene accounts for under half of them, and the cause for the rest is not known. Present in this sample are fewer than 200,000 clones, approximately 83% of which were seen just once. The ten biggest clones cover over 2% of the sample. Sample: peripheral blood. These receptor sequences come from a woman at least 80 years old with acute or convalescent COVID-19.

This clone has a handful of counts. The rearrangement uses TRBV2 and TRBJ2-1; 11 bases are a match to TRBD2. The CDR3 totals 14 residues. Trimming removed 6 bases from V and 6 bases from J; junction bases left unmatched: 4. The germline CDR1 and CDR2 sequences are SNHLY and FYNNEI. The CDR3 region is CASRPGLAVNEQFF. CDR3 bases: TGTGCCAGCAGGCCGGGACTAGCGGTCAATGAGCAGTTCTTC.

This clone showed up just once. The chain couples TRBV7-2 to TRBJ1-1, with 9 bases that match TRBD1. The ends lost 5 bases at V and 4 bases at J; junction bases unmatched: 8. Germline values: CDR1 SGHTA, CDR2 FQGNSA. CDR3 size: 15 residues. This CDR3 is CASSAHRGQSTEAFF. In DNA, the CDR3 is TGTGCCAGCAGCGCTCACAGGGGGCAGAGCACTGAAGCTTTCTTT.

The V call is TRBV2, the J call TRBJ1-2; 7 positions agree with TRBD1. CDR3 size: 12 residues. Trimming took 5 bases from V and 5 from J; bases not matched to a gene: 2. Germline-derived CDR1 and CDR2 are SNHLY and FYNNEI. Here the CDR3 DNA reads TGTGCCAGCAGTCCGGGACAGTATGGCTACACCTTC. It encodes CASSPGQYGYTF.

The chain recombines TRBV5-1 with TRBJ2-7; 7 positions agree with TRBD1. The CDR3 runs 13 residues. V was clipped by 8 bases and J by 6 bases; unmatched bases: 11. Looked up from germline, CDR1 is SGHRS and CDR2 is YFSETQ. As DNA, the CDR3 is TGCGCCAGTACGACAGGGTATAGCTCCGAGCAGTACTTC. Its protein product is CASTTGYSSEQYF.

This clone was counted only a few times. The rearrangement links TRBV12-2 to TRBJ1-5. TRBV12-2 is reported as a pseudogene. This CDR3 comprises 14 residues. CDR3 in amino acids: CASRVGGDNQPQHF. The CDR3 nucleotides read TGTGCAAGTCGCGTCGGGGGGGACAATCAGCCCCAGCATTTT.

The genes are TRBV7-2 and TRBJ1-2; D gene uncertain. This CDR3 has 14 residues. The germline V and J ends were trimmed by 6 bases and 3 bases, with 14 bases remaining between them. The V gene's germline CDR1 is SGHTA and CDR2 FQGNSA. CDR3 protein: CASSRLRVHYGYTF. The CDR3 coding sequence is TGTGCCAGCAGTCGACTTCGGGTTCACTATGGCTACACCTTC.

V is TRBV2 and J is TRBJ2-7; D call uncertain. Germline CDR1 is SNHLY and CDR2 is FYNNEI. V was pared by 2 bases and J by 9 bases, with 11 bases between. CDR3 length equals 12 residues. The CDR3 protein is CASSESGRRQYF. In DNA, the CDR3 is TGTGCCAGCAGTGAATCAGGCCGGCGGCAGTACTTC.

A single count supports this clone. The chain uses TRBV24-1 and TRBJ1-4; 8 nucleotides match TRBD1. The trim removed 3 bases at V and 6 bases at J, leaving 2 bases unmatched. The CDR3 has 14 amino acids. Per germline, CDR1 KGHDR and CDR2 SFDVKD. Here the CDR3 DNA reads TGTGCCACCAGTGATCAGGGGGCCGATGAAAAACTGTTTTTT. This encodes CATSDQGADEKLFF.

The rearrangement joins TRBV7-2 to TRBJ1-1; D unresolved. The V gene lost 1 base and the J gene lost 4 bases, with 7 bases spanning the gap. The CDR3 is 13 amino acids. Germline values: CDR1 SGHTA, CDR2 FQGNSA. Here the CDR3 reads CASSLGRITEAFF. The CDR3 DNA follows: TGTGCCAGCAGCTTAGGGAGGATCACTGAAGCTTTCTTT.

The chain recombines TRBV5-5 with TRBJ2-7; 12 nucleotides align to TRBD1. CDR1 is SGHKS, CDR2 YYEKEE, per germline (reference sequence). The CDR3 has 16 amino acids. The junction had 11 bases not matched to a gene; V was cut back by 3 bases and J by 7 bases. The chain's CDR3 is CASSSVGTGGFREQYF. DNA for the CDR3: TGTGCCAGCAGCTCCGTTGGGACAGGGGGCTTTCGGGAGCAGTACTTC.

The CDR3 DNA follows: TGTGCCAGCAGTCCTATAAGCGGGGGGTCCTCCTACGAGCAGTACTTC. Translation gives CASSPISGGSSYEQYF. This chain joins TRBV6-6 and TRBJ2-7; 9 nucleotides match TRBD2. The junction had 8 bases not matched to a gene; V was cut back by 5 bases and J by 0 bases. The CDR3 has 16 amino acids. Germline-derived CDR1 and CDR2 are MNHNY and SVGAGI (reference sequence).

The V call is TRBV9, the J call TRBJ2-5; D perhaps matches TRBD1 (6 bases). From germline, CDR1 is SGDLS and CDR2 YYNGEE. The CDR3 sequence is 15 residues long. Deletions cut 1 base from V and 2 bases from J, with 12 bases between. The CDR3 coding sequence is TGTGCCAGCAGCGTAAGTGTAAGGGGGCAAGAGACCCAGTACTTC. Its translation is CASSVSVRGQETQYF.

The rearrangement joins TRBV7-6 to TRBJ1-2; no clear D gene. V was shortened by 5 bases and J by 1 base, with 11 bases between the two germline ends. Germline CDR1 reads SGHVS; CDR2 reads FNYEAQ. This CDR3 has 14 residues. CDR3 bases: TGTGCCAGCAGCCGGACTCAAAGTAACTATGGCTACACCTTC. This codes for CASSRTQSNYGYTF.

The chain employs TRBV29-1 and TRBJ2-7; TRBD1 agrees at 10 bases. Trimming took 7 bases from V and 3 from J; bases not matched to a gene: 6. Germline values: CDR1 SQVTM, CDR2 ANQGSEA. This CDR3 has 13 residues. CDR3 region: CSASRTGGYEQYF. CDR3 nucleotide sequence: TGCAGCGCCTCCCGGACAGGGGGCTACGAGCAGTACTTC.

J is TRBJ1-2 and V is TRBV3-1 (or the pseudogene TRBV3-2); D may be TRBD1 (6 bases). V gave up 4 bases and J gave up 2 bases, with 14 bases separating them. CDR1 and CDR2 from the germline V gene are LGHDT and YNNKEL (reference sequence). The CDR3 spans 15 residues. The CDR3 reads CASSPSGTPNYGYTF. The CDR3 coding sequence is TGTGCCAGCAGCCCATCAGGGACACCAAACTATGGCTACACCTTC.

The V and J genes are TRBV19 and TRBJ2-6; 7 nucleotides match TRBD1. V dropped 3 bases and J dropped 0; count of bases not matched to a gene: 8. This CDR3 has 18 residues. From germline, CDR1 is LNHDA and CDR2 SQIVND (reference sequence). This CDR3 reads CASSIRGTALSGANVLTF. CDR3 nucleotide sequence: TGTGCCAGTAGTATTAGAGGGACAGCCCTCTCTGGGGCCAACGTCCTGACTTTC.

The chain recombines TRBV12-5 with TRBJ1-6; 7 nucleotides align to TRBD1. The CDR3 runs 14 residues. Per the germline V gene, CDR1 is LGHNT and CDR2 is FRNRAP. V gave up 2 bases and J gave up 9 bases; unmatched junction bases: 4. CDR3 nucleotides: TGTGCTAGTGGTTTGACAGGGGAGAGTTCACCCCTCCACTTT. Encoded protein: CASGLTGESSPLHF.

The chain uses TRBV19 and TRBJ1-1, with D possibly TRBD1 on 5 matching bases. Germline CDR1 reads LNHDA; CDR2 reads SQIVND (reference sequence). This CDR3 is built from 15 residues. Trimming shortened V by 4 bases and J by 3 bases, and 15 bases separated the two germline ends. The CDR3 DNA reads as TGTGCCAGTAGTACAGGGCTGGGTAGGCACACTGAAGCTTTCTTT. Translated, it gives CASSTGLGRHTEAFF.

The chain uses TRBV6-5 and TRBJ2-3; TRBD2 matches at 10 bases. The junction had 6 bases not matched to a gene; V was cut back by 4 bases and J by 2 bases. The CDR3 sequence is 16 residues long. The V gene's germline CDR1 is MNHEY and CDR2 SVGAGI. The CDR3: CASSWSSGGDTDTQYF. The CDR3 DNA reads TGTGCCAGCAGTTGGTCCAGCGGGGGGGACACAGATACGCAGTATTTT.

The chain links TRBV7-6 to TRBJ2-1; D possibly corresponds to TRBD2 (7 bases). This CDR3 has 18 residues. Germline V gene data show CDR1 as SGHVS and CDR2 as FNYEAQ. Trimming removed 3 bases from V and 7 bases from J, with 25 bases in between. The CDR3 region is CASSLGGRALGGRNEQFF. CDR3 DNA: TGTGCCAGCAGCTTGGGAGGGAGGGCCCTCGGGGGGCGGAATGAGCAGTTCTTC. The entire variable domain, with the rest obtained from reference TRBV7-6 and TRBJ2-1, is as follows: GAGVSQSPRYKVTKRGQDVALRCDPISGHVSLYWYRQALGQGPEFLTYFNYEAQQDKSGLPNDRFSAERPEGSISTLTIQRTEQRDSAMYRCASSLGGRALGGRNEQFFGPGTRLTVL.

This rearrangement joins TRBV5-8 to TRBJ2-7; 9 bases agree with TRBD1. With V trimmed by 5 bases and J by 2 bases, 8 bases remained unmatched. Per the germline V gene, CDR1 is SGHTS and CDR2 is YDEGEE. There are 15 residues in the CDR3. In DNA form, the CDR3 reads TGTGCCAGCAGTGCCGGGACAGGGAGACCCTACGAGCAGTACTTC. This sequence encodes CASSAGTGRPYEQYF.

The chain employs TRBV19 and TRBJ2-1, with 7 bases matching TRBD2. Per the germline V gene, CDR1 is LNHDA and CDR2 is SQIVND (reference sequence). J was trimmed by 5 bases and V by 5 bases; bases with no gene match: 15. The CDR3 extends over 17 amino acids. The CDR3, as DNA: TGTGCCAGTAGTCTAGTAGCGGGCTTCGGGAGAAACAATGAGCAGTTCTTC. Its protein product is CASSLVAGFGRNNEQFF.

This chain uses TRBV29-1 with TRBJ2-3; no definite D call. The CDR3 has 12 residues. Germline CDR1 reads SQVTM; CDR2 reads ANQGSEA. Trimming pared 3 bases from V and 0 bases from J, leaving 4 bases between. The CDR3 DNA reads TGCAGCGTTGACGAGAGCACAGATACGCAGTATTTT. Its protein is CSVDESTDTQYF.

This clone has a single count. The rearrangement uses TRBV10-3 and TRBJ2-5, with 8 bases identical to TRBD2. The junction had 4 bases not matched to a gene; V was cut back by 5 bases and J by 5 bases. CDR1 is ENHRY, CDR2 SYGVKD, per germline. This CDR3 has 13 residues. The DNA of the CDR3 is TGTGCCATCAGTTGGACTAGCATGGAGACCCAGTACTTC. This encodes CAISWTSMETQYF.

This sequence joins TRBV6-4 and TRBJ2-2; the match to TRBD1 covers 7 bases. V shed 6 bases, J shed 7 bases, and the junction held 8 bases outside the gene matches. CDR3 size: 14 residues. Germline-derived CDR1 and CDR2 are MRHNA and SNTAGT. CDR3 protein: CASRGQTGYGELFF. As DNA, the CDR3 is TGTGCCAGCAGGGGACAGACCGGGTACGGGGAGCTGTTTTTT.

The V and J genes are TRBV11-3 and TRBJ2-2; TRBD2 agrees at 10 bases. Germline lookup yields CDR1 SGHNT and CDR2 YENEEA. J lost 6 bases, V lost 3 bases, and 4 bases had no gene match. This CDR3 region has 15 residues. In DNA, the CDR3 is TGTGCCAGCAGCTTTCTAGCGGGAGCGGCCGGGGAGCTGTTTTTT. This sequence encodes CASSFLAGAAGELFF.

V and J are TRBV5-1 and TRBJ2-1; perhaps TRBD2 as D (5 bases). CDR3 size: 14 residues. Trimming removed 0 bases from V and 6 bases from J, with 10 bases in between. Germline CDR1 and CDR2: SGHRS and YFSETQ. CDR3 residues: CASSLGTQTNEQFF. The CDR3 DNA is TGCGCCAGCAGCTTGGGGACTCAAACCAATGAGCAGTTCTTC.

The chain combines TRBV3-1 (or the pseudogene TRBV3-2) with TRBJ1-6; D perhaps matches TRBD1 (6 bases). The CDR3 is made up of 14 amino acids. Deletions cut 4 bases from V and 10 bases from J, with 14 bases between. CDR1 and CDR2 from the germline V gene are LGHDT and YNNKEL (reference sequence). Here the CDR3 reads CASSRGGVRSPLHF. CDR3 in DNA: TGTGCCAGCAGCCGAGGGGGGGTTCGATCACCCCTCCACTTT.